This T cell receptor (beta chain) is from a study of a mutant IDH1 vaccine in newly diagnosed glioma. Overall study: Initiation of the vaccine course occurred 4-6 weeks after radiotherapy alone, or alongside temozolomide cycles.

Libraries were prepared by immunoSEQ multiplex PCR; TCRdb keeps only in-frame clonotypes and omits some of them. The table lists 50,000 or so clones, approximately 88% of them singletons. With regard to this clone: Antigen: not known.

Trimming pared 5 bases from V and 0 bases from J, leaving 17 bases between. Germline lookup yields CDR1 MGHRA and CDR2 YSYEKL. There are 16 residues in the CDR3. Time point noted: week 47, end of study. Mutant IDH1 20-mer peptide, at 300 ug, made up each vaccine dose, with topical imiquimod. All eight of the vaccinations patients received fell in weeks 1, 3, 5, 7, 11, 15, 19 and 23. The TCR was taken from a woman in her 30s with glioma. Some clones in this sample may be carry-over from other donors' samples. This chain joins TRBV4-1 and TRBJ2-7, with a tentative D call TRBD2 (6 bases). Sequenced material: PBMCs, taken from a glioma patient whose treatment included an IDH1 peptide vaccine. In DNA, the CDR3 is TGCGCCAGCAGCGATGGGAGGAGGGCAGGCTCCTACGAGCAGTACTTC. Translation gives CASSDGRRAGSYEQYF.